Listed here are 30 T cell receptor beta chains from one sample, sequenced in a study of identifying expanded T cells in peripheral blood. Sequenced by immunoSEQ multiplex PCR; TCRdb stores in-frame clones only, minus some. The sample has over 80,000 clones, approximately 86% seen once. Sample: blood. Receptor source: a person aged 18 to 75 in good health.

This chain uses TRBV18 with TRBJ1-1; a possible D gene is TRBD1 (5 bases). This CDR3 region has 14 residues. Trimming cost V 0 bases and J 9 bases, with 14 bases left between them. Looked up from germline, CDR1 is KGHSH and CDR2 is LQKENI. The CDR3 loop reads CASSPPAVWTQAFF. CDR3 coding DNA: TGTGCCAGCTCACCACCGGCCGTTTGGACACAAGCTTTCTTT.

The V and J genes are TRBV4-3 and TRBJ2-3; TRBD1 aligns across 9 bases. Trimming took 3 bases from V and 4 from J; bases not matched to a gene: 8. The germline gives CDR1 LGHNA, CDR2 YSLEER. The length of the CDR3 is 16 residues. CDR3 sequence reads: CASSHLGGQGADTQYF. The DNA of the CDR3 is TGCGCCAGCAGCCACTTAGGGGGACAGGGAGCAGATACGCAGTATTTT.

V is TRBV12-5 and J is TRBJ2-2, with D possibly TRBD1 on 5 matching bases. Trimming cost V 3 bases and J 7 bases, with 12 bases left between them. The length of the CDR3 is 14 residues. Looked up from germline, CDR1 is LGHNT and CDR2 is FRNRAP. The CDR3 bases are TGTGCTAGTGGTTTCGTGACAGATATCGGGGAGCTGTTTTTT. Its translation is CASGFVTDIGELFF.

Regarding this clone: Other DNA sequences in the sample encode the same CDR3. V usage is TRBV5-1 and J usage is TRBJ2-7; 11 bases agree with TRBD1. CDR1 is SGHRS, CDR2 YFSETQ, per germline. The J segment lost 4 bases and the V segment lost 4 bases, leaving 4 bases of the junction unmatched. The CDR3 spans 14 residues. The CDR3 spells CASSLGQGAYEQYF. The CDR3 nucleotides read TGCGCCAGCAGCCTCGGACAGGGGGCTTACGAGCAGTACTTC.

The chain recombines TRBV6-1 with TRBJ1-5; D not certain. The CDR3 extends over 15 amino acids. The V end lost 2 bases, the J end lost 4 bases, and 12 bases lay between the germline ends. Germline CDR1 is MNHNS and CDR2 is SASEGT. Here the CDR3 DNA reads TGTGCCAGCAGTGAATTGAGGCAGTTTAATCAGCCCCAGCATTTT. Its translation: CASSELRQFNQPQHF.

The V call is TRBV7-2, the J call TRBJ1-5; 7 nucleotides match TRBD1. The CDR3 totals 15 residues. Unmatched junction bases numbered 11, after V lost 5 bases and J lost 7 bases. Germline lookup yields CDR1 SGHTA and CDR2 FQGNSA. In DNA form, the CDR3 reads TGTGCCAGCAGCGAATGGGGCCTACAGGGGCAGCCCCAGCATTTT. Translating it yields CASSEWGLQGQPQHF. Full variable domain (missing parts from reference TRBV7-2 and TRBJ1-5): GAGVSQSPSNKVTEKGKDVELRCDPISGHTALYWYRQSLGQGLEFLIYFQGNSAPDKSGLPSDRFSAERTGGSVSTLTIQRTQQEDSAVYLCASSEWGLQGQPQHFGDGTRLSIL.

This clone has a handful of counts. The genes are TRBV25-1 and TRBJ1-5; TRBD1 might be the D (6 bases). Per the germline V gene, CDR1 is MGHDK and CDR2 is SYGVNS. The CDR3 covers 15 residues. V lost 1 base and J lost 6, with 13 bases in between. The CDR3 nucleotides are TGTGCCAGCAGTGAATCCGGGACATACGGTCAGCCCCAGCATTTT. It specifies CASSESGTYGQPQHF.

This CDR3 reads CASSLIGLSQAFF. The CDR3 DNA reads TGCGCCAGCAGCTTAATCGGGCTGAGTCAGGCTTTCTTT. The V and J genes are TRBV5-1 and TRBJ1-1, with D uncertain. Germline V gives CDR1 SGHRS, CDR2 YFSETQ. The CDR3 loop spans 13 amino acids. V was trimmed by 2 bases and J by 11 bases, leaving 16 bases between them.

The chain couples TRBV21-1 to TRBJ1-1. TRBV21-1 is deemed a pseudogene. The CDR3 contains 16 residues. CDR3 loop: CASTNTAGNMNTEAFF. The CDR3 region has the DNA TGTGCCAGCACTAATACGGCGGGTAACATGAACACTGAAGCTTTCTTT.

The rearrangement links TRBV18 to TRBJ2-5, with 7 bases aligning to TRBD2. Trimming cost V 1 base and J 6 bases; bases outside gene matches: 2. The CDR3 totals 13 residues. CDR1 KGHSH and CDR2 LQKENI come from the germline V gene. The CDR3 is CASSPQGGQTQYF. CDR3 nucleotides: TGTGCCAGCTCACCACAGGGAGGGCAGACCCAGTACTTC.

This chain connects TRBV29-1 to TRBJ2-7; D call uncertain. The CDR3 length is 11 residues. Germline-derived CDR1 and CDR2 are SQVTM and ANQGSEA. V shed 2 bases and J shed 7 bases, with 9 bases lying between them. CDR3 sequence (DNA): TGCAGCGTTGAAATCGGGCCAGAGCAGTACTTC. This codes for CSVEIGPEQYF.

The genes are TRBV5-4 and TRBJ1-2; D is undetermined. Trimming left V 2 bases short and J 9 bases short, with 8 bases between. This CDR3 is built from 11 residues. Germline V gene lookup returns CDR1 SGHNT and CDR2 YYREEE (reference sequence). CDR3 residues: CASSFQGRYTF. The CDR3 DNA follows: TGTGCCAGCAGCTTCCAAGGGCGCTACACCTTC. Using reference TRBV5-4 and TRBJ1-2 for the parts outside the CDR3, the full variable domain is ETGVTQSPTHLIKTRGQQVTLRCSSQSGHNTVSWYQQALGQGPQFIFQYYREEENGRGNFPPRFSGLQFPNYSSELNVNALELDDSALYLCASSFQGRYTFGSGTRLTVV.

This chain links TRBV15 with TRBJ1-1, with TRBD1 identical over 11 bases. Germline V gives CDR1 LNHNV, CDR2 YYDKDF (reference sequence). The ends lost 3 bases at V and 4 bases at J; junction bases unmatched: 4. This CDR3 has 15 amino acids. CDR3 in amino acids: CATSRGTGGLTEAFF. CDR3 nucleotide sequence: TGTGCCACCAGCAGGGGGACAGGGGGTCTCACTGAAGCTTTCTTT.

The chain combines TRBV19 with TRBJ2-7; D unclear. The CDR3 loop spans 15 amino acids. Trimming stripped 5 bases from V and 0 bases from J, with 14 bases between. Germline-derived CDR1 and CDR2 are LNHDA and SQIVND (reference sequence). CDR3 nucleotides: TGTGCCAGTAGTTATGGGGTCCTAAGCTCCTACGAGCAGTACTTC. It is translated as CASSYGVLSSYEQYF.

The J gene is TRBJ2-5, the V gene TRBV2; TRBD1 matches at 8 bases. The CDR3 consists of 15 residues. V shed 6 bases and J 2 bases; nucleotides not matched to a gene: 8. Germline loops: CDR1 SNHLY, CDR2 FYNNEI. This chain's CDR3 is CASRRAGGPQETQYF. For the CDR3, the DNA is TGTGCCAGCAGGAGGGCAGGGGGCCCTCAAGAGACCCAGTACTTC.

This chain uses TRBV19 with TRBJ1-5; possibly TRBD1 for D (5 bases). The CDR3 covers 16 residues. Germline CDR1 and CDR2: LNHDA and SQIVND (reference sequence). V gave up 1 base and J gave up 7 bases, with 17 bases separating them. CDR3 sequence: CASSIVGPYQGQPQHF. CDR3 DNA sequence: TGTGCCAGTAGTATAGTCGGACCGTACCAGGGCCAGCCCCAGCATTTT.

J is TRBJ1-5 and V is TRBV6-6; 9 bases agree with TRBD1. Germline assignment: CDR1 MNHNY and CDR2 SVGAGI (reference sequence). V lost 6 bases to trimming and J lost 7 bases; unmatched junction nucleotides: 7. There are 14 residues in the CDR3. The CDR3 reads CASSGGTGKQPQHF. CDR3 DNA: TGTGCCAGCAGCGGCGGGACAGGGAAACAGCCCCAGCATTTT.

The chain joins TRBV12-5 to TRBJ1-1; D is undetermined. This CDR3 has 13 residues. V shed 2 bases and J shed 3 bases, with 7 bases lying between them. Germline V gene lookup returns CDR1 LGHNT and CDR2 FRNRAP. CDR3 region: CASGLSPDTEAFF. The CDR3 bases are TGTGCTAGTGGTTTGTCCCCCGACACTGAAGCTTTCTTT.

V is TRBV18 and J is TRBJ2-3; D call uncertain. Germline V gene lookup returns CDR1 KGHSH and CDR2 LQKENI. V gave up 2 bases and J gave up 2 bases, with 11 bases separating them. The CDR3 has 15 amino acids. The CDR3 DNA reads TGTGCCAGCTCACCAAGACATAGTCCCACAGATACGCAGTATTTT. It specifies CASSPRHSPTDTQYF.

The V call is TRBV7-2, the J call TRBJ2-5; 7 bases fit TRBD1. Per the germline V gene, CDR1 is SGHTA and CDR2 is FQGNSA. The CDR3 loop spans 14 amino acids. V lost 8 bases to trimming and J lost 1 base; unmatched junction nucleotides: 7. The CDR3 region is CASAQGQLQETQYF. CDR3 nucleotides: TGTGCCAGCGCCCAGGGACAGCTCCAAGAGACCCAGTACTTC.

The chain is built from TRBV2 and TRBJ1-2; no reliable D call. CDR1 is SNHLY and CDR2 is FYNNEI in the germline V gene. V shed 2 bases and J shed 14 bases, with 15 bases lying between them. The CDR3 contains 12 residues. The CDR3 bases are TGTGCCAGCAGTGAATTGCTGCAGTCTCGAACCTTC. Translating it yields CASSELLQSRTF. The variable domain in full, with the rest retrieved from reference TRBV2 and TRBJ1-2, is EPEVTQTPSHQVTQMGQEVILRCVPISNHLYFYWYRQILGQKVEFLVSFYNNEISEKSEIFDDQFSVERPDGSNFTLKIRSTKLEDSAMYFCASSELLQSRTFGSGTRLTVV.

V usage is TRBV5-1 and J usage is TRBJ1-2, with D maybe TRBD1 (5 bases). V gave up 4 bases and J gave up 5 bases, with 12 bases separating them. CDR1 and CDR2 from the germline V gene are SGHRS and YFSETQ. This CDR3 is built from 13 residues. CDR3 loop: CASSRGTGYGYTF. As DNA, the CDR3 is TGCGCCAGCAGCCGAGGGACGGGATATGGCTACACCTTC.

A single count supports this clone. The V gene is TRBV6-5, the J gene TRBJ1-1; 10 nucleotides match TRBD1. The CDR3 sequence is 15 residues long. With V trimmed by 5 bases and J by 4 bases, 7 bases remained unmatched. Germline loops: CDR1 MNHEY, CDR2 SVGAGI. CDR3 region: CASSVDRGLGTEAFF. The CDR3 region has the DNA TGTGCCAGCAGTGTAGACAGGGGGCTAGGCACTGAAGCTTTCTTT.

V is TRBV6-5 and J is TRBJ1-2; D not resolved. CDR3 length: 14 residues. Trimming removed 2 bases at V and 5 bases at J, with 12 bases between. In germline, CDR1 is MNHEY, CDR2 SVGAGI. This CDR3 reads CASSYLQVGYGYTF. The CDR3 DNA is TGTGCCAGCAGTTACCTCCAGGTGGGATATGGCTACACCTTC.

This chain links TRBV25-1 with TRBJ2-1; D perhaps matches TRBD2 (6 bases). Germline CDR1 and CDR2: MGHDK and SYGVNS. The V end lost 5 bases, the J end lost 0 bases, and 14 bases lay between the germline ends. CDR3 size: 16 residues. The CDR3 coding sequence is TGTGCCAGCAGTTCCTCGGACGGGAGCTCCTACAATGAGCAGTTCTTC. It translates to CASSSSDGSSYNEQFF. Full variable domain (rest looked up from reference TRBV25-1 and TRBJ2-1): EADIYQTPRYLVIGTGKKITLECSQTMGHDKMYWYQQDPGMELHLIHYSYGVNSTEKGDLSSESTVSRIRTEHFPLTLESARPSHTSQYLCASSSSDGSSYNEQFFGPGTRLTVL.

CDR3 amino acids: CASSAKANYGYTF. CDR3 DNA sequence: TGCGCCAGCAGTGCAAAAGCTAACTATGGCTACACCTTC. This rearrangement joins TRBV10-2 to TRBJ1-2; D uncertain. The CDR3 spans 13 residues. With 4 bases removed from V and 0 bases from J, the gap between germline ends came to 6 bases. Looked up from germline, CDR1 is WSHSY and CDR2 is SAAADI.

This clone was observed a single time. V usage is TRBV2 and J usage is TRBJ2-7; 10 positions agree with TRBD1. The CDR3 is 14 amino acids. With V trimmed by 7 bases and J by 4 bases, 7 bases remained unmatched. Looked up from germline, CDR1 is SNHLY and CDR2 is FYNNEI. The CDR3 sequence is CASKGQGPSYEQYF. CDR3 nucleotides: TGTGCCAGCAAGGGACAGGGGCCCTCATACGAGCAGTACTTC.

The chain combines TRBV6-5 with TRBJ2-1; D remains unclear. Germline CDR1 is MNHEY and CDR2 is SVGAGI. Deletions cut 7 bases from V and 0 bases from J, with 7 bases between. The CDR3 has 13 amino acids. The CDR3 coding sequence is TGTGCCAGCAACTGGGGCTCCTACAATGAGCAGTTCTTC. It is translated as CASNWGSYNEQFF.

V and J are TRBV4-3 and TRBJ2-7; the D gene is possibly TRBD2 (6 bases). Trimming removed 0 bases at V and 2 bases at J, with 11 bases between. Germline V gene lookup returns CDR1 LGHNA and CDR2 YSLEER. This CDR3 has 15 residues. Here the CDR3 reads CASSQDLTGAYEQYF. The CDR3 nucleotides read TGCGCCAGCAGCCAAGATCTAACGGGAGCCTACGAGCAGTACTTC.

The chain joins TRBV27 to TRBJ2-3; D remains ambiguous. The CDR3 is 13 amino acids. Trimming shortened V by 3 bases and J by 2 bases, and 6 bases separated the two germline ends. Germline CDR1 MNHEY, CDR2 SMNVEV (reference sequence). In DNA form, the CDR3 reads TGTGCCAGCAGTTTCACGGTCACAGATACGCAGTATTTT. The encoded protein is CASSFTVTDTQYF.